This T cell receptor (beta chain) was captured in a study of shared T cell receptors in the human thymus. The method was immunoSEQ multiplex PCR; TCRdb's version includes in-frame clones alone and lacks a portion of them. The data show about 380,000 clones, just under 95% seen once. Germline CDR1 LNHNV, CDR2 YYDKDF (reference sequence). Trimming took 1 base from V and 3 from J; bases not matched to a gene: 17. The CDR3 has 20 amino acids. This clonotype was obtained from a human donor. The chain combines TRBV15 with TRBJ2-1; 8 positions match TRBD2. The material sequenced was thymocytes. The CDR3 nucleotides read TGTGCCACCAGCAGAGTCCGGGAGGGACCTACCTGGAGGAACTACAATGAGCAGTTCTTC. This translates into CATSRVREGPTWRNYNEQFF. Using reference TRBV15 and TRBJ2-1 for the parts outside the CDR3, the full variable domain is DAMVIQNPRYQVTQFGKPVTLSCSQTLNHNVMYWYQQKSSQAPKLLFHYYDKDFNNEADTPDNFQSRRPNTSFCFLDIRSPGLGDTAMYLCATSRVREGPTWRNYNEQFFGPGTRLTVL.